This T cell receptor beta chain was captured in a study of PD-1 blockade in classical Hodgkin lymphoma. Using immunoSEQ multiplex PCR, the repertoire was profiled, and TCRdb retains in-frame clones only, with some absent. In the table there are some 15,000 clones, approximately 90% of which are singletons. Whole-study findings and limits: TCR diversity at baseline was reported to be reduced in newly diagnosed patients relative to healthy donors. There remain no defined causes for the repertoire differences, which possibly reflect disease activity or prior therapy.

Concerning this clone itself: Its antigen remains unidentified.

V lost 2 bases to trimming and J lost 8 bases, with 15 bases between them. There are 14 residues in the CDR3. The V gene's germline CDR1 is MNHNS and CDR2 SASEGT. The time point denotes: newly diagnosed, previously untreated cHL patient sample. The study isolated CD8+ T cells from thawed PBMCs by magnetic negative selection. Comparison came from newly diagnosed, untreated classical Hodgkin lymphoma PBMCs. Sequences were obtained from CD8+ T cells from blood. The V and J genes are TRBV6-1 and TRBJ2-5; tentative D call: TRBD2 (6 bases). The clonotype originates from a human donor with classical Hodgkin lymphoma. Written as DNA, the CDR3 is TGTGCCAGCAGTGAACTCATAGCGGCGGGTACCCAGTACTTC. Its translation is CASSELIAAGTQYF.